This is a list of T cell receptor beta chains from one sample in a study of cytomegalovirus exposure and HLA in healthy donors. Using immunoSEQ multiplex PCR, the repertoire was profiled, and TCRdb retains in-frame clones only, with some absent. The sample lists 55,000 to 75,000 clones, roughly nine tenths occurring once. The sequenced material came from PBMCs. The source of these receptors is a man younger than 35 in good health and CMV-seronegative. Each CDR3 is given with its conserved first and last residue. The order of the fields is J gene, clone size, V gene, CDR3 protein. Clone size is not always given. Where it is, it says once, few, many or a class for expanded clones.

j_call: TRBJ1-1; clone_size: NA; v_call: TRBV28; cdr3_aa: CASSLDRDAEAFF
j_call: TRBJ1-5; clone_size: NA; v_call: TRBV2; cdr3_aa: CASRGTGGTNQPQHF
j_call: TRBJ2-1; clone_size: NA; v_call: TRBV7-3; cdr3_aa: CASSAIAGISYNEQFF
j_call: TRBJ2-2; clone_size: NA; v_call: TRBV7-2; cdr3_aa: CASSLSYDLAVTGELFF
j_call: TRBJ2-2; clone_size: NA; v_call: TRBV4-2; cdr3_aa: CASSPQAGVGGELFF
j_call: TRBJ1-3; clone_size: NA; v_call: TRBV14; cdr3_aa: CASSQATGWRNTIYF
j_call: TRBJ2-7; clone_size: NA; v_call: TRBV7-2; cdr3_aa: CASSLGTSGTPGGTYEQYF
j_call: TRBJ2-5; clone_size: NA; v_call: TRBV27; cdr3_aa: CASSLLVAGELGTQYF
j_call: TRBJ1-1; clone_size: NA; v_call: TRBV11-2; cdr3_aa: CASSLDRRDYEAFF
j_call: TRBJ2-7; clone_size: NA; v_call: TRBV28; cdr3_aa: CASSLPVPPLEQYF
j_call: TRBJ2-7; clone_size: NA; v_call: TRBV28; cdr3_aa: CASSLGQGAQEQYF
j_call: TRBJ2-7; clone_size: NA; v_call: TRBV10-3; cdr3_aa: CAIGGQGMSSYEQYF
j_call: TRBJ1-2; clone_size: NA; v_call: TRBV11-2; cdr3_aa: CASSQSGGISLGYTF
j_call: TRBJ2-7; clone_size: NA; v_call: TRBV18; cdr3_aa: CASSPPEREQYF
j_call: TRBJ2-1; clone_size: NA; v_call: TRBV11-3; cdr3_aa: CASSHLGQGNEQFF
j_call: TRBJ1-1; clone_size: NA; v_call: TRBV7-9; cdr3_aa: CASSLGRDRGGTEAFF
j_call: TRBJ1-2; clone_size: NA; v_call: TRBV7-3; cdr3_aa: CASSLGQGADYGYTF
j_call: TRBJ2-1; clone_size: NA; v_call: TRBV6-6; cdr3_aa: CASRNRDRGRYNEQFF
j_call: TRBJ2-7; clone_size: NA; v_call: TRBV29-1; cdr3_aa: CSVEEDRAEQYF
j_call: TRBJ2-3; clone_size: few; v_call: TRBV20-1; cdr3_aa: CSTGPNTQYF
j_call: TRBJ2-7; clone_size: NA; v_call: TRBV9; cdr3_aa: CASSVNPSTGYEQYF
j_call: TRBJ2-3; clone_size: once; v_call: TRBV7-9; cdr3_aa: CASSLASSDTQYF
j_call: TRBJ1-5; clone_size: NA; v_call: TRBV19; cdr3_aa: CASSMGGPYSNQPQHF
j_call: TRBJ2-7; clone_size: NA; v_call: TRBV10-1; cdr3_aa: CASSDRGSYEQYF
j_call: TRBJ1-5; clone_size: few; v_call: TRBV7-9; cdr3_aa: CATAGTGNQPQHF
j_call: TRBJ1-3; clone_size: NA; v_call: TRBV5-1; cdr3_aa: CASSLVHRESGNTIYF
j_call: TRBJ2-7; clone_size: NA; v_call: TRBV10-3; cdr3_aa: CATKDRSGPEQYF
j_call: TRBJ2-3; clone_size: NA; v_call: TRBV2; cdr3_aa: CASSGPGGYSTDTQYF
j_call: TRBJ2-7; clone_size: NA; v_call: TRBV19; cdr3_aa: CASSTRTYSYEQYF
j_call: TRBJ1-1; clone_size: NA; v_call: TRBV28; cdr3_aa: CASSWGQGAFF
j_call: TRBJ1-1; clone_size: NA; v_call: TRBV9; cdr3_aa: CASSVTVNTEAFF
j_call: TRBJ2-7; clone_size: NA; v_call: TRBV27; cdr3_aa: CASSLAGRYEQYF
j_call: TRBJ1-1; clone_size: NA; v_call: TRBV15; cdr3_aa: CATSIGVGQTNTEAFF
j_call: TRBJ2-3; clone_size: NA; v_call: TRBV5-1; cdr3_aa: CASSLNSASGIPSTDTQYF
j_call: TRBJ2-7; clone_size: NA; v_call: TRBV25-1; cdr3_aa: CASSAHGLLHYEQYF
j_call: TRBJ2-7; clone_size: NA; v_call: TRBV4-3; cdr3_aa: CASSLRTSGKQTPYEQYF
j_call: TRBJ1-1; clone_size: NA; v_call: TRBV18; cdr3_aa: CASSPKTGGFSEAFF
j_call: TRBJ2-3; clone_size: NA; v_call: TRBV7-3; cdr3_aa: CASSLTDRGTQYF
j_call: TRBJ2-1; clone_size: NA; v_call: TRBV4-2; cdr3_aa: CASSLSTSDEQFF
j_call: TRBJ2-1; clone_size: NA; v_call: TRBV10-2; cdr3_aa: CASSESRRKQFF
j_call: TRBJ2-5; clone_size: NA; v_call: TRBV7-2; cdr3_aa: CASSREGTSGTQYF
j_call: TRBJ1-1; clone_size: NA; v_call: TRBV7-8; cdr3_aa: CASSLALRHGQKNTEAFF